The T cell receptor (beta chain) under discussion was sequenced for a study of blood T cell repertoires in COVID-19 (dated by TCRdb to 2020 to 2022). Context from the whole study: The collaborator samples originated in the United States, Italy and Spain and spanned the acute and convalescent phases of COVID-19. The material from the prospective study consisted of cDNA or gDNA derived from T cells, B-cell-depleted T cells, or PBMCs. Samples were obtained from the ongoing ImmuneRACE study (first 160 participants) and from over 1,000 subjects provided by 6 global collaborators. The repertoires were released in a freely available public database intended as a resource for research on the immune response to SARS-CoV-2. Subjects who had been exposed to COVID-19, were actively infected with it, or had recovered from it provided the deeply sampled blood TCRbeta repertoires that made up the dataset. Nearly every sample came with metadata listing a de-identified subject ID, COVID-19 status, age in years and sex. Where available, HLA class I and class II types were obtained from metadata supplied by the sample provider rather than from assay-based typing.

What the work shows at the level of the full study, not this receptor alone: How much clinical and demographic metadata was included differed by source and by participant, and the metadata was provided uncurated.

Reading from cysteine to phenylalanine, the CDR3 counts 11 amino acids. CDR3 DNA only is kept here, 33 bases in frame from base 1. CDR1 and CDR2, per the germline V gene, are SGHVS and FNYEAQ. The V end loses 6 bases and the J end loses 3 bases, and a stretch of 3 bases separates them. Collaborating institutions collected whole blood in K2EDTA tubes following their own protocols. For TCRbeta analysis, collaborators shipped samples in one of three forms: frozen whole blood, isolated PBMCs, or DNA extracted from either of those sample types. A word on this clone: It has no known antigen specificity. No much larger clone is present one base from it, and per-base qualities are unavailable.

TCRbeta CDR3 regions were amplified from genomic DNA using the immunoSEQ Assay, a bias-controlled multiplex PCR. On the study's bioinformatics: The number of nucleated cells in each sample was estimated from the amplification of reference gene primers within the assay. To quantify the absolute abundance of each unique TCRbeta CDR3 rearrangement, sequence reads were collapsed and filtered. For each sample, productive Simpson clonality was calculated as the square root of Simpson's diversity index over productive rearrangements. TCRdb took this table from immuneACCESS and kept in-frame rearrangements with V and J called. Such tables lack part of the clones; where checked against another copy, unresolved V genes explain under half of the gap, and the rest is unexplained. The DNA was the basis for D and trimming; V, J and clone size are from that table. Within this sample are about 290,000 clones, with around 85% of them counted one time only. Approximately 4.1% of the sample is taken by the ten largest.

The chain uses TRBV7-6 and TRBJ2-1; confidence is insufficient to name the D gene. Input material: peripheral blood. This TCR was recovered from a woman in her fifties or sixties with active or convalescent COVID-19. The DNA reads as follows: TGTGCCAGCAGGAGCTACAATGAGCAGTTCTTC. Its protein is CASRSYNEQFF.